This entry describes one T cell receptor (beta chain). Germline CDR1 reads MRHNA; CDR2 reads SNTAGT. The CDR3 runs 15 residues. The sample belongs to a study of blood T cell repertoires in COVID-19. On the study more broadly: COVID-19 samples from acute and convalescent phases originated in the United States, Italy and Spain.

TCRdb's table, derived via immunoSEQ multiplex PCR, lists solely in-frame clones and lacks some. The table shows approximately 100,000 clones, with about 78% occurring only once. The TCR sequence derives from a human donor in a cohort sampled during active or convalescent COVID-19. The chain couples TRBV6-4 to TRBJ2-7; weak D call: TRBD2 (6 bases). Sequenced input: peripheral blood. The CDR3 here is CASPRARGGAITMVV. In DNA, the CDR3 is TGTGCCAGCCCCAGGGCTAGGGGCGGGGCCATTACCATGGTTGTC.